The 5 T cell receptor beta chains reported below all come from one sample, sequenced in a study of beta chain features in type 1 diabetes. Every isolated RNA sample was fully reverse transcribed, so sequencing captured expressed TCRB transcripts. Generated by immunoSEQ multiplex PCR, the TCRdb table keeps only in-frame clones and is missing some. The table shows about 250,000 clones, with 11% occurring only once. Study-wide results and caveats: TCRB CDR3s from Type 1 diabetes patients were moderately but significantly shorter in all four CD4+ subsets.

The antigens these receptors bind are not known. The sequenced sample consisted of naive CD4+ T cells from blood. The receptors stem from a man aged 30 to 39 with type 1 diabetes.

Points on this clone: The junction differs from germline at one of its ends, possibly a read error. V usage is TRBV6-6 and J usage is TRBJ2-7; 7 positions match TRBD2. CDR1 and CDR2 from the germline V gene are MNHNY and SVGAGI (reference sequence). This CDR3 contains 13 residues. CDR3 residues: CAISGWGGYEQYF. CDR3 sequence (DNA): TGTGCCATCAGTGGTTGGGGGGGATACGAGCAGTACTTC.

This chain uses TRBV5-4 with TRBJ2-3; possible D gene TRBD2, 6 bases. CDR1 and CDR2 (germline): SGHNT, YYREEE (reference sequence). Trimming cost V 4 bases and J 1 base, with 16 bases left between them. The CDR3 has 16 residues. Here the CDR3 reads CASSPTGGWGTDTQYF. CDR3 in DNA: TGTGCCAGCAGCCCAACCGGGGGATGGGGCACAGATACGCAGTATTTT.

This clone has only a few counts. V gene TRBV4-2 combines with J gene TRBJ1-6; D is possibly TRBD1 (5 bases). The CDR3 spans 16 residues. Trimming shortened V by 0 bases and J by 4 bases, and 10 bases separated the two germline ends. Germline CDR1 and CDR2: LGHNA and YNFKEQ. CDR3 region: CASSQEAGRYNSPLHF. The DNA for the CDR3 is TGTGCCAGCAGCCAAGAAGCGGGACGGTATAATTCACCCCTCCACTTT.

The V call is TRBV13, the J call TRBJ2-7; D is uncertain. The germline V and J ends were trimmed by 3 bases and 3 bases, with 6 bases remaining between them. Germline CDR1 and CDR2: PRHDT and FYEKMQ (reference sequence). There are 12 residues in the CDR3. DNA of the CDR3: TGTGCCAGCAGCTTCCGTCTCTACGAGCAGTACTTC. Translating it yields CASSFRLYEQYF.

The chain recombines TRBV11-3 with TRBJ2-7; 9 bases are shared with TRBD1. Germline V gene data show CDR1 as SGHNT and CDR2 as YENEEA. V was clipped by 1 base and J by 2 bases; unmatched bases: 3. The CDR3 spans 15 residues. CDR3 residues: CASSLAGTGPYEQYF. The CDR3 DNA reads as TGTGCCAGCAGCTTAGCCGGGACAGGGCCCTACGAGCAGTACTTC.